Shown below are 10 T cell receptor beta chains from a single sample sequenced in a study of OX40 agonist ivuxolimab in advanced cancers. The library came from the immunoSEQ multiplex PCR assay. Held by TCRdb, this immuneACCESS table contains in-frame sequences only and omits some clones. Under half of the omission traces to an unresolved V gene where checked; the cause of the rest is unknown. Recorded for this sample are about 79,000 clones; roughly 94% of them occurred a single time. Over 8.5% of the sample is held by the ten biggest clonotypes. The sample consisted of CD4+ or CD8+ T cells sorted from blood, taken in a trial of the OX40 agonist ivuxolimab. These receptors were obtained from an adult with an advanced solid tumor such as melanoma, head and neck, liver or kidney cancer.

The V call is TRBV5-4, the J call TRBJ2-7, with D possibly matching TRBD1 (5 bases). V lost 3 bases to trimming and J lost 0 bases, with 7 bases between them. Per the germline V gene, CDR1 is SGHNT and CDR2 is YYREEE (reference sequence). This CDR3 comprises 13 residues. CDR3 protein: CASSSGYSYEQYF. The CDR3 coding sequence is TGTGCCAGCAGCTCAGGGTACTCCTACGAGCAGTACTTC. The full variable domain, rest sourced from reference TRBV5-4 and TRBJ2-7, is ETGVTQSPTHLIKTRGQQVTLRCSSQSGHNTVSWYQQALGQGPQFIFQYYREEENGRGNFPPRFSGLQFPNYSSELNVNALELDDSALYLCASSSGYSYEQYFGPGTRLTVT.

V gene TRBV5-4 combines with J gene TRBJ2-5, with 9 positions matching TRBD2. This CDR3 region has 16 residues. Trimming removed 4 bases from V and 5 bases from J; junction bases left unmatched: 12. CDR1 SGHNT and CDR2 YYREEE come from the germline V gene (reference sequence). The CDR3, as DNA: TGTGCCAGCAGCCAGGGGTCTAGCGGGGTTTTGGAGACCCAGTACTTC. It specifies CASSQGSSGVLETQYF.

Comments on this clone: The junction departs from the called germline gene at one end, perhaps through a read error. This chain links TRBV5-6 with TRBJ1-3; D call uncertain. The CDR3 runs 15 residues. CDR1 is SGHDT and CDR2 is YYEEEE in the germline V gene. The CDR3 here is CASSLEGSSGNTIYF. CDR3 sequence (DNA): TGTGCCAGCAGTTTGGAGGGAAGCTCTGGAAACACCATATATTTT.

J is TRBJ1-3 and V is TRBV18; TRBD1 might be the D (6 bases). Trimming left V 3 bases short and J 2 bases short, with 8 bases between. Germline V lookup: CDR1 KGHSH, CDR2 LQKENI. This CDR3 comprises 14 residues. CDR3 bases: TGTGCCAGCTCACCCCAGGGGACTGGAAACACCATATATTTT. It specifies CASSPQGTGNTIYF.

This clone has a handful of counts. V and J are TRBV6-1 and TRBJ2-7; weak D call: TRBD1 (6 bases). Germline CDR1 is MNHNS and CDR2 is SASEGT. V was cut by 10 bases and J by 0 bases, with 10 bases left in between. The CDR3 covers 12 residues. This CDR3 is CATPGDSYEQYF. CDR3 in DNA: TGTGCCACCCCAGGGGACTCCTACGAGCAGTACTTC.

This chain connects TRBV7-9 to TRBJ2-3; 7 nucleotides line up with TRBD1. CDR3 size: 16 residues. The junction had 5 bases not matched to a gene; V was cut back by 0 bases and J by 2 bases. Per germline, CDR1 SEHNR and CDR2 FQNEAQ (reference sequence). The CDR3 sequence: CASSLARDSDTDTQYF. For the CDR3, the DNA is TGTGCCAGCAGCTTAGCAAGGGACAGTGACACAGATACGCAGTATTTT.

CDR3 loop: CASRLSGGLLNEQFF. The CDR3 DNA reads TGTGCCAGCAGACTTAGCGGGGGTCTTTTGAATGAGCAGTTCTTC. The rearrangement links TRBV28 to TRBJ2-1; 9 positions match TRBD2. J lost 7 bases, V lost 6 bases, and 10 bases had no gene match. The CDR3 runs to 15 residues. Germline values: CDR1 MDHEN, CDR2 SYDVKM.

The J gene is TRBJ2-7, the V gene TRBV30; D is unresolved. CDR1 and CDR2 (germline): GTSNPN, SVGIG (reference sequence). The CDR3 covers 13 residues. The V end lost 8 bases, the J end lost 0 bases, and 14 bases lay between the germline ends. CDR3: CARVLRRSYEQYF. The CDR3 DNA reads TGTGCCCGAGTCCTGCGCCGCTCCTACGAGCAGTACTTC.

CDR3 loop: CASSPGNNEQFF. The CDR3 DNA sequence: TGTGCCAGCAGCCCGGGGAACAATGAGCAGTTCTTC. This sequence joins TRBV7-3 and TRBJ2-1; the D gene is possibly TRBD2 (5 bases). Germline V gives CDR1 SGHTA, CDR2 FQGTGA. V lost 5 bases to trimming and J lost 5 bases, with 7 bases between them. CDR3 size: 12 residues.

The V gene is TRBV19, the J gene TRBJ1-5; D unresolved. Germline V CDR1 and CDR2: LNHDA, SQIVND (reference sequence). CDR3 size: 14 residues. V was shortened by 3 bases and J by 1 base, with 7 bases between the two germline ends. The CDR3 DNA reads TGTGCCAGTAGTATCTGGGTAAGCAATCAGCCCCAGCATTTT. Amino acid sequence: CASSIWVSNQPQHF.